The rows below give T cell receptor beta chains drawn from one sample of a study of T cell responses to AZD1222 COVID-19 vaccine. Clones were read by immunoSEQ multiplex PCR, and TCRdb kept only the in-frame ones, dropping some. The data show over 100,000 clones, approximately 84% seen once. Sequenced material: peripheral blood, taken on day 0 of AZD1222 vaccination. These receptors all come from an adult in good health. CDR3s include the opening cysteine and the closing phenylalanine or tryptophan. The order of the fields is clone size, CDR3 length, J gene, D gene, V gene, CDR3 protein, CDR3 DNA. A D gene is named only where the DNA matches it firmly. Clone size is stated in some rows and not others, as once, few, many or a class when expanded.

abundance: .; len: 13; j_gene: TRBJ1-5; d_gene: .; v_gene: TRBV5-6; CDR3aa: CASSLGSNQPQHF; CDR3nt: TGTGCCAGCAGCTTGGGAAGCAATCAGCCCCAGCATTTT
abundance: .; len: 13; j_gene: TRBJ1-1; d_gene: TRBD1; v_gene: TRBV2; CDR3aa: CASRRQGDTEAFF; CDR3nt: TGTGCCAGCAGAAGACAGGGTGACACTGAAGCTTTCTTT
abundance: .; len: 14; j_gene: TRBJ2-5; d_gene: .; v_gene: TRBV19; CDR3aa: CASSPRGQIETQYF; CDR3nt: TGTGCCAGTAGTCCTAGGGGTCAGATAGAGACCCAGTACTTC
abundance: .; len: 16; j_gene: TRBJ2-1; d_gene: .; v_gene: TRBV28; CDR3aa: CASSLSEGASYNEQFF; CDR3nt: TGTGCCAGCAGTTTATCGGAGGGGGCAAGTTACAATGAGCAGTTCTTC
abundance: .; len: 14; j_gene: TRBJ1-5; d_gene: .; v_gene: TRBV18; CDR3aa: CASSPNGGDQPQHF; CDR3nt: TGTGCCAGCTCACCAAACGGGGGGGATCAGCCCCAGCATTTT
abundance: few; len: 13; j_gene: TRBJ2-3; d_gene: .; v_gene: TRBV7-8; CDR3aa: CASSLGGTDTQYF; CDR3nt: TGTGCCAGCAGCTTAGGGGGGACAGATACGCAGTATTTT
abundance: .; len: 15; j_gene: TRBJ1-6; d_gene: .; v_gene: TRBV27; CDR3aa: CASSLTAGESSPLHF; CDR3nt: TGTGCCAGCAGTTTAACGGCAGGGGAAAGTTCACCCCTCCACTTT
abundance: .; len: 13; j_gene: TRBJ2-7; d_gene: .; v_gene: TRBV21-1; CDR3aa: CASSKQGRYEQYF; CDR3nt: TGTGCCAGCAGCAAACAGGGCCGCTACGAGCAGTACTTC
abundance: once; len: 18; j_gene: TRBJ1-5; d_gene: TRBD1; v_gene: TRBV6-1; CDR3aa: CASSEQGDRHYSNQPQHF; CDR3nt: TGTGCCAGCAGTGAACAAGGGGACAGGCATTATAGCAATCAGCCCCAGCATTTT
abundance: .; len: 16; j_gene: TRBJ1-2; d_gene: TRBD1; v_gene: TRBV7-8; CDR3aa: CASSLGGGQGAYGYTF; CDR3nt: TGTGCCAGCAGCTTAGGGGGTGGACAGGGGGCCTATGGCTACACCTTC
abundance: .; len: 16; j_gene: TRBJ2-7; d_gene: .; v_gene: TRBV27; CDR3aa: CASSPLDGGPTYEQYF; CDR3nt: TGTGCCAGCAGTCCCTTAGATGGGGGGCCGACCTACGAGCAGTACTTC
abundance: .; len: 13; j_gene: TRBJ2-2; d_gene: TRBD1; v_gene: TRBV28; CDR3aa: CATRQGNTGELFF; CDR3nt: TGTGCCACCCGACAGGGGAACACCGGGGAGCTGTTTTTT
abundance: .; len: 14; j_gene: TRBJ1-3; d_gene: .; v_gene: TRBV24-1; CDR3aa: CATSLGGSGNTIYF; CDR3nt: TGTGCCACCAGTTTAGGCGGCAGTGGAAACACCATATATTTT
abundance: .; len: 15; j_gene: TRBJ2-6; d_gene: .; v_gene: TRBV5-1; CDR3aa: CASSARADGANVLTF; CDR3nt: TGCGCCAGCAGCGCCAGGGCTGATGGGGCCAACGTCCTGACTTTC
abundance: .; len: 16; j_gene: TRBJ2-3; d_gene: .; v_gene: TRBV5-6; CDR3aa: CASSLNRDQLTDTQYF; CDR3nt: TGTGCCAGCAGCTTGAACCGGGACCAGCTCACAGATACGCAGTATTTT
abundance: .; len: 13; j_gene: TRBJ1-5; d_gene: .; v_gene: TRBV24-1; CDR3aa: CATFYATNQPQHF; CDR3nt: TGTGCCACCTTTTACGCTACTAATCAGCCCCAGCATTTT
abundance: .; len: 13; j_gene: TRBJ2-5; d_gene: .; v_gene: TRBV2; CDR3aa: CASRRLGAETQYF; CDR3nt: TGTGCCAGCAGGCGGCTGGGGGCAGAGACCCAGTACTTC
abundance: .; len: 16; j_gene: TRBJ1-5; d_gene: .; v_gene: TRBV15; CDR3aa: CATSREPGLKHQPQHF; CDR3nt: TGTGCCACCAGCAGAGAACCGGGACTCAAGCATCAGCCCCAGCATTTT
abundance: once; len: 16; j_gene: TRBJ1-6; d_gene: TRBD1; v_gene: TRBV4-1; CDR3aa: CASSQEAGQGNSPLHF; CDR3nt: TGCGCCAGCAGCCAAGAAGCAGGACAGGGGAATTCACCCCTCCACTTT
abundance: .; len: 15; j_gene: TRBJ1-5; d_gene: TRBD1; v_gene: TRBV28; CDR3aa: CASRSGQGFYQPQHF; CDR3nt: TGTGCCAGCAGGTCGGGACAGGGGTTTTATCAGCCCCAGCATTTT
abundance: .; len: 14; j_gene: TRBJ2-2; d_gene: .; v_gene: TRBV6-6; CDR3aa: CASIRTAATGELFF; CDR3nt: TGTGCCAGCATCAGGACAGCGGCCACCGGGGAGCTGTTTTTT
abundance: .; len: 15; j_gene: TRBJ1-2; d_gene: TRBD1; v_gene: TRBV19; CDR3aa: CASSPGQGVHYGYTF; CDR3nt: TGTGCCAGTAGTCCGGGACAGGGGGTGCACTATGGCTACACCTTC
abundance: .; len: 14; j_gene: TRBJ1-1; d_gene: TRBD1; v_gene: TRBV28; CDR3aa: CASRTGELNTEAFF; CDR3nt: TGTGCCAGTAGGACAGGAGAACTGAACACTGAAGCTTTCTTT
abundance: .; len: 13; j_gene: TRBJ1-5; d_gene: .; v_gene: TRBV7-9; CDR3aa: CASSSQGDQPQHF; CDR3nt: TGTGCCAGCAGCTCCCAAGGGGATCAGCCCCAGCATTTT
abundance: .; len: 15; j_gene: TRBJ1-5; d_gene: TRBD1; v_gene: TRBV7-2; CDR3aa: CASSPGGQANQPQHF; CDR3nt: TGTGCCAGCAGCCCGGGAGGACAGGCTAATCAGCCCCAGCATTTT